The 9 T cell receptor beta chains below were found in one sample sequenced in a study of blood T cell repertoires in COVID-19 (dated by TCRdb to the early 2020s). Libraries were built with the immunoSEQ multiplex PCR assay. TCRdb holds this immuneACCESS table with in-frame rearrangements only. Some clones are missing; in checked studies, unresolved V genes explain under half, and the rest has no known cause. This sample comprises about 33,000 clones, roughly 85% of them detected only once. In total, the top ten clones hold 7% to 10% of the sample. Material for sequencing was peripheral blood. These receptor sequences come from a man older than 75 with active COVID-19.

This clone was counted between two and nine times. The CDR3 protein is CASSRAGAGDEQYF. The CDR3 bases are TGCGCCAGCAGTCGTGCGGGGGCCGGGGACGAGCAGTACTTC. The chain uses TRBV5-1 and TRBJ2-7, with D maybe TRBD2 (7 bases). Looked up from germline, CDR1 is SGHRS and CDR2 is YFSETQ. CDR3 length equals 14 residues. Trimming shortened V by 5 bases and J by 5 bases, and 17 bases separated the two germline ends. Full variable domain (remainder filled in from reference TRBV5-1 and TRBJ2-7): KAGVTQTPRYLIKTRGQQVTLSCSPISGHRSVSWYQQTPGQGLQFLFEYFSETQRNKGNFPGRFSGRQFSNSRSEMNVSTLELGDSALYLCASSRAGAGDEQYFGPGTRLTVT.

This sequence joins TRBV7-7 and TRBJ2-5, with TRBD1 matching 9 bases. Germline V gives CDR1 SSHAT, CDR2 FNYEAQ (reference sequence). The V segment lost 4 bases and the J segment 5 bases; nucleotides outside the gene matches: 8. The CDR3 length is 15 residues. As DNA, the CDR3 is TGTGCCAGCAGCTCATCGGGACAGGGCCAGGAGACCCAGTACTTC. Residues: CASSSSGQGQETQYF.

V and J are TRBV29-1 and TRBJ1-3; D unresolved. Germline CDR1 reads SQVTM; CDR2 reads ANQGSEA. CDR3 length equals 16 residues. The germline V and J ends were trimmed by 5 bases and 0 bases, with 17 bases remaining between them. CDR3 in amino acids: CSVSFGFWSSGNTIYF. The CDR3 DNA is TGCAGCGTTAGTTTCGGGTTCTGGAGCTCTGGAAACACCATATATTTT. The variable domain in full, completed from reference TRBV29-1 and TRBJ1-3, reads SAVISQKPSRDICQRGTSLTIQCQVDSQVTMMFWYRQQPGQSLTLIATANQGSEATYESGFVIDKFPISRPNLTFSTLTVSNMSPEDSSIYLCSVSFGFWSSGNTIYFGEGSWLTVV.

The chain recombines TRBV6-5 with TRBJ1-5; 7 bases align to TRBD1. With V trimmed by 7 bases and J by 6 bases, 6 bases remained unmatched. CDR1 and CDR2 from the germline V gene are MNHEY and SVGAGI. The CDR3 is 13 amino acids. The CDR3 spells CASTLTGIQPQHF. The CDR3, as DNA: TGTGCCAGCACTTTGACAGGGATTCAGCCCCAGCATTTT.

The chain recombines TRBV19 with TRBJ1-2, with 9 bases matching TRBD1. The ends lost 1 base at V and 4 bases at J; junction bases unmatched: 10. This CDR3 is built from 17 residues. Germline lookup yields CDR1 LNHDA and CDR2 SQIVND (reference sequence). CDR3 sequence (DNA): TGTGCCAGTAGTATAGCGCCGGGACAGGGAATGGCCTATGGCTACACCTTC. It encodes CASSIAPGQGMAYGYTF.

The sample holds a few counts of this clone. The V gene is TRBV27, the J gene TRBJ1-6; D gene unclear. CDR3 length: 16 residues. The V and J ends lost 5 bases and 10 bases respectively, with 21 bases between them. Germline assignment: CDR1 MNHEY and CDR2 SMNVEV (reference sequence). Written as DNA, the CDR3 is TGTGCCAGCAGTACCCGCTCTGGTTGGGCGAGATCACCCCTCCACTTT. This translates into CASSTRSGWARSPLHF.

The CDR3 reads CASSLDNGNTIYF. CDR3 coding DNA: TGTGCCAGCAGCTTGGACAACGGAAACACCATATATTTT. V usage is TRBV5-5 and J usage is TRBJ1-3; D call uncertain. The germline V gene has CDR1 SGHKS and CDR2 YYEKEE (reference sequence). V shed 0 bases and J shed 4 bases, with 5 bases lying between them. This CDR3 comprises 13 residues.

This chain connects TRBV7-9 to TRBJ2-3; TRBD2 aligns across 8 bases. J was trimmed by 4 bases and V by 5 bases; bases with no gene match: 8. The length of the CDR3 is 15 residues. Germline CDR1 reads SEHNR; CDR2 reads FQNEAQ (reference sequence). For the CDR3, the DNA is TGTGCCAGCAGCCCGCGGGGGGTAGGCTCAGATACGCAGTATTTT. It translates to CASSPRGVGSDTQYF. The full variable domain, in which reference TRBV7-9 and TRBJ2-3 provide the parts outside the CDR3, is DTGVSQNPRHKITKRGQNVTFRCDPISEHNRLYWYRQTLGQGPEFLTYFQNEAQLEKSRLLSDRFSAERPKGSFSTLEIQRTEQGDSAMYLCASSPRGVGSDTQYFGPGTRLTVL.

The chain couples TRBV5-1 to TRBJ1-2; 9 positions agree with TRBD1. CDR3 length: 14 amino acids. Trimming cost V 4 bases and J 8 bases; bases outside gene matches: 9. Germline CDR1 is SGHRS and CDR2 is YFSETQ. The CDR3 here is CASSNSGTGSGYTF. The CDR3 coding sequence is TGCGCCAGCAGCAATTCCGGGACAGGGAGCGGCTACACCTTC.